Following are 4 T cell receptor beta chains from one sample sequenced in a study of molecular identifiers for immune sequencing clone quantification. A single record per CDR3 protein comes from TCRdb applying MiXCR to the PCR reads. The sample has a few hundred thousand distinct CDR3 sequences; roughly a quarter are singletons. The sequencing input was naive CD8+ T cells from blood, with Jurkat cell RNA spiked in. Subset given: FACS-sorted CD8+CD4-CCR7+CD45RA+ naive T cells. Every receptor here comes from a human donor in good health. Some libraries in this study had Jurkat cell RNA spiked in.

A single count supports this clonotype. An end of the junction differs from the germline gene, which may be a read error. The chain has TRBV6-5 and TRBJ2-7, with TRBD2 as a possible D gene (6 bases). Germline assignment: CDR1 MNHEY and CDR2 SVGAGI. The CDR3 loop spans 11 amino acids. In DNA form, the CDR3 reads TGTGCCAACAGTGCGGGGCACGAGCAGTACTTC. Translated, it gives CANSAGHEQYF.

This clonotype was observed a few times. V usage is TRBV5-1 and J usage is TRBJ1-1, with a tentative D call TRBD1 (5 bases). From germline, CDR1 is SGHRS and CDR2 YFSETQ. The CDR3 has 15 residues. V lost 0 bases and J 3 bases, leaving 12 bases between the germline ends. The CDR3 coding sequence is TGCGCCAGCAGCTTGGGGAGTCGGGGGTACACTGAAGCTTTCTTT. Its protein is CASSLGSRGYTEAFF.

This rearrangement joins TRBV20-1 to TRBJ2-7; D gene ambiguous. V gave up 3 bases and J gave up 5 bases, with 14 bases separating them. This CDR3 is built from 13 residues. The germline CDR1 and CDR2 sequences are DFQATT and SNEGSKA (reference sequence). The DNA for the CDR3 is TGCAGTGCTAGTCGCAGTCGTTTCGACGAGCAGTACTTC. This encodes CSASRSRFDEQYF.

On this clonotype: This may come from a read error, since a much larger clone is one base off. The J gene is TRBJ1-5, the V gene TRBV4-3, with no clear D. This CDR3 is 14 amino acids long. Germline V gene sequence: CDR1 LGHNA, CDR2 YSLEER. The CDR3 coding sequence is TGCGCCAGCAGCCAAGACATATACAATCAGCCCCCGCATTTT. It codes for CASSQDIYNQPPHF.